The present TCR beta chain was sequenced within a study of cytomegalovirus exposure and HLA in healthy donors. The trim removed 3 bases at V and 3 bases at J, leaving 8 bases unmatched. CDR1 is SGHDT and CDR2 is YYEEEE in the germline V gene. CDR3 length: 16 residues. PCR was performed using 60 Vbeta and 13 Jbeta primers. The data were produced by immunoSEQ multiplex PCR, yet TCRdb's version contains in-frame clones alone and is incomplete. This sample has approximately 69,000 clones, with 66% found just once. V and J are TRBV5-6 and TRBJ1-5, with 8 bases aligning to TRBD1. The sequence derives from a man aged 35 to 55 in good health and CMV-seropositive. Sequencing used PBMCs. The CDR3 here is CASSSRGRGTNQPQHF. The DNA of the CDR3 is TGTGCCAGCAGCTCCAGGGGGCGAGGTACCAATCAGCCCCAGCATTTT.